This is a list of T cell receptor beta chains from one sample in a study of blood T cell repertoires in COVID-19. The repertoire was sequenced with immunoSEQ multiplex PCR; TCRdb's copy has only in-frame clones and lacks some. The profile covers just under 350,000 clones, with about 87% appearing a single time and around 6% taken by the ten largest. Specimen: peripheral blood. These receptor sequences come from a woman between 50 and 59 years old with COVID-19, enrolled during active disease. CDR3s include the opening cysteine and the closing phenylalanine or tryptophan. D genes are given only for firm matches. Size values are once, few and many counts, or a class for expanded clones, and some rows have none.

V gene: TRBV5-6; D gene: TRBD2; clone size: NA; J gene: TRBJ2-5; CDR3 protein: CASSLPSGQETQYF; CDR3 DNA: TGTGCCAGCAGCTTGCCTAGCGGCCAAGAGACCCAGTACTTC
V gene: TRBV7-2; D gene: TRBD2; clone size: NA; J gene: TRBJ2-3; CDR3 protein: CASRPSGPDTQYF; CDR3 DNA: TGTGCCAGCAGACCTAGCGGGCCAGATACGCAGTATTTT
V gene: TRBV19; D gene: TRBD1; clone size: NA; J gene: TRBJ1-5; CDR3 protein: CATLGQSNQPQHF; CDR3 DNA: TGTGCCACCCTGGGACAGAGCAATCAGCCCCAGCATTTT
V gene: TRBV20-1; D gene: TRBD1; clone size: NA; J gene: TRBJ2-7; CDR3 protein: CSASTGARYEQYF; CDR3 DNA: TGCAGTGCTAGTACAGGGGCCCGCTACGAGCAGTACTTC
V gene: TRBV19; D gene: NA; clone size: NA; J gene: TRBJ1-2; CDR3 protein: CASSLTLPNYGYTF; CDR3 DNA: TGTGCCAGTAGTTTGACACTCCCGAACTATGGCTACACCTTC
V gene: TRBV27; D gene: NA; clone size: NA; J gene: TRBJ2-2; CDR3 protein: CASSLRWTRSNTGELFF; CDR3 DNA: TGTGCCAGCAGTTTAAGGTGGACAAGATCGAACACCGGGGAGCTGTTTTTT
V gene: TRBV4-2; D gene: TRBD1; clone size: once; J gene: TRBJ1-1; CDR3 protein: CASSQAWDRWDEAFF; CDR3 DNA: TGTGCCAGCAGCCAAGCTTGGGACAGGTGGGATGAAGCTTTCTTT
V gene: TRBV19; D gene: NA; clone size: NA; J gene: TRBJ1-5; CDR3 protein: CASSGVGNQPQHF; CDR3 DNA: TGTGCCAGTAGCGGGGTAGGCAATCAGCCCCAGCATTTT
V gene: TRBV9; D gene: TRBD1; clone size: once; J gene: TRBJ2-1; CDR3 protein: CASSTRTGGNEQFF; CDR3 DNA: TGTGCCAGCAGCACGAGGACAGGGGGGAATGAGCAGTTCTTC
V gene: TRBV6-1; D gene: TRBD2; clone size: NA; J gene: TRBJ2-5; CDR3 protein: CASSEMRGILQETQYF; CDR3 DNA: TGTGCCAGCAGTGAAATGCGGGGGATCCTCCAAGAGACCCAGTACTTC
V gene: TRBV7-2; D gene: TRBD2; clone size: NA; J gene: TRBJ2-3; CDR3 protein: CASSSELADTQYF; CDR3 DNA: TGTGCCAGCAGCTCGGAACTAGCGGATACGCAGTATTTT
V gene: TRBV6-6; D gene: NA; clone size: NA; J gene: TRBJ1-1; CDR3 protein: CASSLSSSAFF; CDR3 DNA: TGTGCCAGCAGTCTTAGTAGTTCCGCTTTCTTT
V gene: TRBV4-3; D gene: TRBD1; clone size: NA; J gene: TRBJ2-7; CDR3 protein: CASSPGQGGYEQYF; CDR3 DNA: TGCGCCAGCAGCCCCGGACAGGGGGGTTACGAGCAGTACTTC
V gene: TRBV15; D gene: TRBD1; clone size: NA; J gene: TRBJ2-1; CDR3 protein: CATSRGQGVQFF; CDR3 DNA: TGTGCCACCAGCAGAGGGCAGGGGGTGCAGTTCTTC
V gene: TRBV6-2/TRBV6-3; D gene: TRBD1; clone size: NA; J gene: TRBJ2-1; CDR3 protein: CASSRDRGLYNEQFF; CDR3 DNA: TGTGCCAGCAGTCGAGACAGGGGGCTCTACAATGAGCAGTTCTTC
V gene: TRBV3-1/TRBV3-2; D gene: NA; clone size: NA; J gene: TRBJ2-1; CDR3 protein: CASSQILGAGPSLEQFF; CDR3 DNA: TGTGCCAGCAGCCAGATCCTAGGGGCGGGACCTTCTTTGGAGCAGTTCTTC
V gene: TRBV4-3; D gene: TRBD1; clone size: NA; J gene: TRBJ2-6; CDR3 protein: CASSQDRQGFSGANVLTF; CDR3 DNA: TGCGCCAGCAGCCAAGATCGACAGGGCTTCTCTGGGGCCAACGTCCTGACTTTC
V gene: TRBV18; D gene: TRBD2; clone size: NA; J gene: TRBJ2-7; CDR3 protein: CASSPLPPTLAGENEQYF; CDR3 DNA: TGTGCCAGCTCACCACTTCCTCCTACACTAGCGGGAGAAAACGAGCAGTACTTC
V gene: TRBV5-4; D gene: TRBD1; clone size: once; J gene: TRBJ2-3; CDR3 protein: CASSTQTGGSTDTQYF; CDR3 DNA: TGTGCCAGCAGCACCCAGACAGGGGGAAGCACAGATACGCAGTATTTT
V gene: TRBV12-3/TRBV12-4; D gene: NA; clone size: NA; J gene: TRBJ1-1; CDR3 protein: CASSDDKNTEAFF; CDR3 DNA: TGTGCCAGCAGCGACGACAAGAACACTGAAGCTTTCTTT
V gene: TRBV5-1; D gene: NA; clone size: NA; J gene: TRBJ1-2; CDR3 protein: CASSLVGLDGYTF; CDR3 DNA: TGCGCCAGCAGCTTGGTTGGACTCGATGGCTACACCTTC
V gene: TRBV29-1; D gene: NA; clone size: once; J gene: TRBJ1-1; CDR3 protein: CSVRQGWNTEAFF; CDR3 DNA: TGCAGCGTGCGTCAGGGGTGGAACACTGAAGCTTTCTTT
V gene: TRBV6-6; D gene: NA; clone size: NA; J gene: TRBJ1-2; CDR3 protein: CASSYASGFYGYTF; CDR3 DNA: TGTGCCAGCAGTTACGCATCAGGCTTCTATGGCTACACCTTC
V gene: TRBV6-6; D gene: NA; clone size: NA; J gene: TRBJ1-3; CDR3 protein: CASSITMGGGNTIYF; CDR3 DNA: TGTGCCAGCAGCATTACAATGGGGGGAGGAAACACCATATATTTT
V gene: TRBV6-1; D gene: NA; clone size: NA; J gene: TRBJ2-5; CDR3 protein: CASSEASGMETQYF; CDR3 DNA: TGTGCCAGCAGTGAAGCGTCAGGGATGGAGACCCAGTACTTC
V gene: TRBV3-1/TRBV3-2; D gene: NA; clone size: once; J gene: TRBJ1-5; CDR3 protein: CASSSQGGNQPQHF; CDR3 DNA: TGTGCCAGCAGCTCCCAGGGCGGCAATCAGCCCCAGCATTTT
V gene: TRBV20-1; D gene: TRBD1; clone size: NA; J gene: TRBJ2-7; CDR3 protein: CSASKDRGLGEQYF; CDR3 DNA: TGCAGTGCCAGTAAGGACAGGGGGCTTGGCGAGCAGTACTTC
V gene: TRBV5-1; D gene: TRBD1; clone size: NA; J gene: TRBJ2-7; CDR3 protein: CASSPRSFGQGADEQYF; CDR3 DNA: TGCGCCAGCAGCCCCCGCTCATTTGGGCAGGGGGCCGACGAGCAGTACTTC
V gene: TRBV5-1; D gene: NA; clone size: once; J gene: TRBJ2-1; CDR3 protein: CASSSGDGRSNEQFF; CDR3 DNA: TGCGCCAGCAGCTCGGGGGACGGCCGCTCCAATGAGCAGTTCTTC
V gene: TRBV24-1; D gene: TRBD2; clone size: NA; J gene: TRBJ2-1; CDR3 protein: CATSDLTSGRAFEQFF; CDR3 DNA: TGTGCCACCAGTGATTTGACTAGCGGGAGGGCCTTTGAGCAGTTCTTC
V gene: TRBV19; D gene: TRBD2; clone size: NA; J gene: TRBJ2-3; CDR3 protein: CASTPSGTPTSGKSTDTQYF; CDR3 DNA: TGTGCCAGTACCCCCTCCGGTACCCCGACTAGCGGGAAAAGCACAGATACGCAGTATTTT
V gene: TRBV18; D gene: NA; clone size: NA; J gene: TRBJ2-2; CDR3 protein: CASSPTSTGELFF; CDR3 DNA: TGTGCCAGCTCACCAACCAGCACCGGGGAGCTGTTTTTT
V gene: TRBV7-9; D gene: NA; clone size: NA; J gene: TRBJ2-1; CDR3 protein: CASSLFINEQFF; CDR3 DNA: TGTGCCAGCAGCTTATTCATTAATGAGCAGTTCTTC
V gene: TRBV27; D gene: TRBD1; clone size: NA; J gene: TRBJ2-7; CDR3 protein: CASSGTAKGDEQYF; CDR3 DNA: TGTGCCAGCAGCGGGACAGCGAAAGGGGACGAGCAGTACTTC
V gene: TRBV7-8; D gene: NA; clone size: NA; J gene: TRBJ1-4; CDR3 protein: CASSLVSGSANEKLFF; CDR3 DNA: TGTGCCAGCAGCTTAGTATCGGGGTCGGCTAATGAAAAACTGTTTTTT
V gene: TRBV9; D gene: NA; clone size: NA; J gene: TRBJ2-2; CDR3 protein: CASSETLATGELFF; CDR3 DNA: TGTGCCAGCAGCGAAACCCTAGCAACCGGGGAGCTGTTTTTT